This TCR beta chain is drawn from a study of human T cells and chemical hapten exposure (dated by TCRdb to the early 2020s). Regarding the study in general: For sensitization, 2% DPC in acetone was applied to an approximately 2 cm by approximately 2 cm area of upper inner arm skin. The mostly female patient cohort included alopecia areata with under or over 50% scalp involvement, alopecia totalis and alopecia universalis. From each blood RNA sample, both TCR alpha and TCR beta chains were sequenced. Blood was sampled from patients pre-sensitization (week 0) and at 2, 6 and about 24 weeks after DPC sensitization. Blood for TCR sequencing was provided by twenty-nine alopecia patients at one to four time points (pre-sensitization, 2, 6 and 24 weeks). Libraries were pooled for sequencing, and variation in per-sample TCR yields was attributed mainly to small differences in library volumes within the pool. In alopecia patients, the study followed how the peripheral blood TCR repertoire changed in vivo over primary and secondary sensitization to diphenylcyclopropenone (DPC), a hapten. Weekly therapeutic DPC doses were additionally applied to the scalp of patients throughout the roughly 26-week study period. Patch tests used Finn chambers with 0.01% DPC on the upper back, scored after 6 days by International Contact Dermatitis Research Group standards. The paper as a whole reports these results and caveats: Expanded TCRs formed significantly more large CDR3 similarity clusters than pre-sensitization or healthy control sets, consistent with antigen-driven responses. A positive correlation was found between the number of PT1 expanded TCRs and patch test score, with significance reached at thresholds 8, 16 and 32 but not 4. After repeated subsampling, the strength of the expansion versus patch-test correlation and the threshold at which it became significant changed. Because every patient had alopecia, a presumed autoimmune disease, the patients' immune response might differ from that of healthy individuals. DPC sensitization did not change the number of TCRs with a frequency above 1 in 1000, and there was no evidence of changes in global repertoire structure.

What this sample's time point label stands for: patch test 1, 2 weeks after DPC sensitization. Interpreted using the paper, the treatment or condition label stands for: therapeutic diphenylcyclopropenone sensitization with weekly scalp DPC. Total RNA was extracted from unfractionated whole blood that had been collected in Tempus Blood RNA tubes. Blood at each patch-test visit was drawn before the patch test was applied. Eligible patients were aged 18 to 70, diagnosed with alopecia, deemed suitable for DPC therapy, and excluded if pregnant. The method was RACE. For sequencing, a NextSeq 500 was employed. During library preparation, unique molecular identifiers were attached to individual cDNA molecules so that TCRs could be counted quantitatively and reproducibly. Turning to the authors' computational methods: A median of around 100,000 TCRs per sample was observed, with a range of roughly 20,000 to 750,000. V, J and CDR3 annotation of the TCR reads was carried out using the Decombinator software suite. For the PS versus PT1 abundance plots, all samples were subsampled to the same number of TCRs (28,000). Expanded TCRs were defined as absent before sensitization and observed at least eight times at the 2-week time point. TCRdb reanalyzed the raw reads on its own, using fastp at Q25 for trimming and MiXCR for clone calling, and kept in-frame beta chains. Merged by CDR3 protein, the rows form single entries marked with the most common genes and DNA. The V and J calls come from TCRdb's annotation, not from the publication. The sample table shows 40,000 or so distinct CDR3 sequences, and under 4.5% are seen once. The leading ten clones occupy around 26% of the sample.

This clonotype was picked up many times. The antigen this receptor binds is unknown. Per-base qualities were not stored, and no clone one base away is much larger. The sequenced sample was whole blood, obtained in connection with sensitization to the hapten diphenylcyclopropenone (DPC). The sequence came from a man over 45 with alopecia areata. Some clones in this sample may be carry-over from other donors' samples.

At the DNA level, the sequence is TGTGCCAGCAGTTTGGAGGGACTTGGGTCCGAGCAGTACTTC. Its translation is CASSLEGLGSEQYF. The chain was built from TRBV27 and TRBJ2-7; the D gene is perhaps TRBD2, on 6 matching bases. Measured from the cysteine to the phenylalanine, the CDR3 is 14 residues long. Of all the DNA, just the CDR3 is kept, 42 bases in frame from base 1. Relative to germline, V is 3 bases shorter and J is 6 bases shorter, with 15 bases between their ends. From the germline V gene (reference sequence), CDR1 is MNHEY and CDR2 is SMNVEV.